These 3 T cell receptor beta chains were all obtained from the same sample, sequenced in a study of identical twins. TCRdb redid the calling of the 5' RACE reads with MiXCR, one entry per CDR3 protein. The sample includes 1.5 million to 2 million distinct CDR3 sequences, under 35% seen only once; the top ten take about 0.3%. The source material was cord blood. Receptors were obtained from a newborn girl in good health.

J is TRBJ2-7 and V is TRBV5-6, with D perhaps given as TRBD1 or TRBD2 (6 bases each). The CDR3 covers 14 residues. V was trimmed by 4 bases and J by 6 bases, leaving 17 bases between them. Per germline, CDR1 SGHDT and CDR2 YYEEEE. The CDR3 is CASSAQQGLGEQYF. CDR3 nucleotide sequence: TGTGCCAGCAGCGCTCAACAGGGACTGGGCGAGCAGTACTTC.

This clonotype was counted a few times. The chain couples TRBV20-1 to TRBJ2-6; unclear D gene. V was clipped by 4 bases and J by 0 bases, with 13 bases between them. The germline CDR1 and CDR2 sequences are DFQATT and SNEGSKA (reference sequence). The CDR3 loop spans 16 amino acids. The CDR3, as DNA: TGCAGTGCTAATAGACGGTCCCTCTCTGGGGCCAACGTCCTGACTTTC. Translation gives CSANRRSLSGANVLTF.

This clonotype was counted many times. The genes are TRBV20-1 and TRBJ2-3, with 9 bases identical to TRBD2. The CDR3 totals 14 residues. Trimming removed 6 bases from V and 0 bases from J; junction bases left unmatched: 4. Germline V lookup: CDR1 DFQATT, CDR2 SNEGSKA (reference sequence). CDR3 protein: CSAGLAPSTDTQYF. DNA of the CDR3: TGCAGTGCAGGACTAGCGCCTAGCACAGATACGCAGTATTTT.